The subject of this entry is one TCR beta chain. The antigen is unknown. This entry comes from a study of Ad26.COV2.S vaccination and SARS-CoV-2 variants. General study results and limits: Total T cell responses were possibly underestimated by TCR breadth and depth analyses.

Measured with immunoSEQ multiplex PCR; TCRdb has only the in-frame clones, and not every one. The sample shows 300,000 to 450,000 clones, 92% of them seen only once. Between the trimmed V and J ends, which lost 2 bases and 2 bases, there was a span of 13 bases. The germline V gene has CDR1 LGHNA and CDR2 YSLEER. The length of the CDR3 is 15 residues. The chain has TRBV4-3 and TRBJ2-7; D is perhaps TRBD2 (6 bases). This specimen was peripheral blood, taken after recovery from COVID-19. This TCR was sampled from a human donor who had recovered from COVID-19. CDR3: CASSQLGTAPYEQYF. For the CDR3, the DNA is TGCGCCAGCAGCCAATTGGGGACTGCACCCTACGAGCAGTACTTC.